This T cell receptor beta chain stems from a study of blood T cell repertoires in COVID-19. For the study at large: There were acute and convalescent COVID-19 samples, and they came from the United States, Italy and Spain. PBMCs, B-cell-depleted T cells, or T cells provided the cDNA or gDNA that made up the material.

Original processing notes: Reference gene primer amplification in the assay estimated nucleated cell counts. The repertoire was sequenced with immunoSEQ multiplex PCR; TCRdb's copy has only in-frame clones and lacks some. The D gene and trimming were derived from the DNA, and the V and J assignments and clone size from that table. The table has some 40,000 clones, approximately 84% seen once. CDR1 and CDR2 (germline): SGHRS, YFSETQ. V was shortened by 3 bases and J by 8 bases, with 11 bases between the two germline ends. The CDR3 runs 13 residues. The origin of this receptor is a man aged 45-65 years with active or convalescent COVID-19. Material: peripheral blood. The V and J genes are TRBV5-1 and TRBJ1-4; maybe TRBD1 (6 bases). The CDR3 nucleotides are TGCGCCAGCAGCTCGACAGGTGGGGAAAAACTGTTTTTT. Protein sequence: CASSSTGGEKLFF.